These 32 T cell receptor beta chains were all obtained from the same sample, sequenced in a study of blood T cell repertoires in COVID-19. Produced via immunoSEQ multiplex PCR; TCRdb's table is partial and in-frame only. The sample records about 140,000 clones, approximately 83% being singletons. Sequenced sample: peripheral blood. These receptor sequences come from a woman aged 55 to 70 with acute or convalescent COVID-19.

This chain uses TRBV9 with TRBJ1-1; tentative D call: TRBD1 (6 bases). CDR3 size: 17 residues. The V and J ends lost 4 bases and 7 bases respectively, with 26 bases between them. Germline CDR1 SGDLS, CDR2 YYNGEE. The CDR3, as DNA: TGTGCCAGCAGCCCAGATCATCCACAGGGTCGGGACCTTGAAGCTTTCTTT. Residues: CASSPDHPQGRDLEAFF.

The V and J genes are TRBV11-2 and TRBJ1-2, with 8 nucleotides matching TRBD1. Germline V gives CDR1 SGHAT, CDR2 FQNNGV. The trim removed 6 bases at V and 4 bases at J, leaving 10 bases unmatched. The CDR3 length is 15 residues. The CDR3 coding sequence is TGTGCCAGCAGTTTGAACAGGGGGGCGATCTATGGCTACACCTTC. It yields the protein CASSLNRGAIYGYTF.

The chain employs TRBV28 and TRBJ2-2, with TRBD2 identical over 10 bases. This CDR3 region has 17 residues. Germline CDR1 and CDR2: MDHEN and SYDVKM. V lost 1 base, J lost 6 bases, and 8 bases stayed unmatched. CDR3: CASSLSASGRIAGELFF. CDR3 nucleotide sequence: TGTGCCAGCAGTTTATCGGCTAGCGGGAGAATAGCCGGGGAGCTGTTTTTT. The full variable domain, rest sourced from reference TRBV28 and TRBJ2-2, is DVKVTQSSRYLVKRTGEKVFLECVQDMDHENMFWYRQDPGLGLRLIYFSYDVKMKEKGDIPEGYSVSREKKERFSLILESASTNQTSMYLCASSLSASGRIAGELFFGEGSRLTVL.

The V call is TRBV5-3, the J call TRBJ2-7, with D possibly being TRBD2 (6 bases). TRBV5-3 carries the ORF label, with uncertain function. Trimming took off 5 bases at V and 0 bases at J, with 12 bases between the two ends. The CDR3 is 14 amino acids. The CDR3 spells CARSYGGISYEQYF. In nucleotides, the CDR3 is TGTGCCAGAAGTTACGGCGGGATCTCCTACGAGCAGTACTTC.

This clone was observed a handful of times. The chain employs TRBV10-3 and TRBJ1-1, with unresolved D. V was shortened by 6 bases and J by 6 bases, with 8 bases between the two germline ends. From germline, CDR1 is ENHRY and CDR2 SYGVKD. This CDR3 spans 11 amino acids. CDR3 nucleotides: TGTGCCATCAGGGGAGAGTCTGAAGCTTTCTTT. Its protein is CAIRGESEAFF.

CDR3 in amino acids: CASSPLAGATNTGELFF. In nucleotides, the CDR3 is TGCGCCAGCAGCCCCTTAGCGGGAGCGACTAACACCGGGGAGCTGTTTTTT. This sequence joins TRBV5-1 and TRBJ2-2, with 9 positions matching TRBD2. Germline V gives CDR1 SGHRS, CDR2 YFSETQ. The J segment lost 2 bases and the V segment lost 4 bases, leaving 9 bases of the junction unmatched. This CDR3 comprises 17 residues.

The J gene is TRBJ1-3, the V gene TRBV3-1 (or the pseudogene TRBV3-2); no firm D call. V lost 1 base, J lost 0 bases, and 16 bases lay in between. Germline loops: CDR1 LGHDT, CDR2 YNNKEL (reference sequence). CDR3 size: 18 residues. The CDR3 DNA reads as TGTGCCAGCAGCCAAGGTCCAAGGCTTCGGAGCTCTGGAAACACCATATATTTT. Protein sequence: CASSQGPRLRSSGNTIYF.

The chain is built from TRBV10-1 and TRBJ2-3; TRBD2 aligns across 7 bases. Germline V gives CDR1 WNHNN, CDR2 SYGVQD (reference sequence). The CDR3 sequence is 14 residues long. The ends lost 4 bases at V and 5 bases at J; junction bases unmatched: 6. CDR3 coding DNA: TGCGCCAGCAGTGTCGGACTAGTAGTAGATACGCAGTATTTT. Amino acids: CASSVGLVVDTQYF.

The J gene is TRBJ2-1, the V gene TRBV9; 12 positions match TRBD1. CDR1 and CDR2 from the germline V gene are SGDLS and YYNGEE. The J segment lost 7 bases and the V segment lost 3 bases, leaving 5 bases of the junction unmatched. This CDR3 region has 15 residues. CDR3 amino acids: CASSARDRGRNEQFF. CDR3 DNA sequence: TGTGCCAGCAGCGCCCGGGACAGGGGGCGGAATGAGCAGTTCTTC.

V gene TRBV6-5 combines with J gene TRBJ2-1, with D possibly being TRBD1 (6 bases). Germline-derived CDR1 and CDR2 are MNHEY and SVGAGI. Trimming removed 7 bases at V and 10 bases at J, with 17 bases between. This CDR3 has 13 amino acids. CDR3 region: CASTATGLWEQFF. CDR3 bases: TGTGCCAGCACAGCGACAGGACTTTGGGAGCAGTTCTTC.

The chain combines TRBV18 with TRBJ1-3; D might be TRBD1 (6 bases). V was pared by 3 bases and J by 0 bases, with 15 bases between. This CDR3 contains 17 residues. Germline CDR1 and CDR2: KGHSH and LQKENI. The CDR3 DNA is TGTGCCAGCTCACCCCGCCAGGGGCTATCCTCTGGAAACACCATATATTTT. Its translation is CASSPRQGLSSGNTIYF. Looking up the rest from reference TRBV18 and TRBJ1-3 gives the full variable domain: NAGVMQNPRHLVRRRGQEARLRCSPMKGHSHVYWYRQLPEEGLKFMVYLQKENIIDESGMPKERFSAEFPKEGPSILRIQQVVRGDSAAYFCASSPRQGLSSGNTIYFGEGSWLTVV.

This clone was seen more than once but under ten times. The CDR3 bases are TGCAGCGCGAGCACCCGGGACAGGGACGTCGAGACCCAGTACTTC. It codes for CSASTRDRDVETQYF. This chain links TRBV29-1 with TRBJ2-5, with 9 bases fitting TRBD1. The V segment lost 7 bases and the J segment 5 bases; nucleotides outside the gene matches: 14. CDR1 is SQVTM and CDR2 is ANQGSEA in the germline V gene. The CDR3 totals 15 residues.

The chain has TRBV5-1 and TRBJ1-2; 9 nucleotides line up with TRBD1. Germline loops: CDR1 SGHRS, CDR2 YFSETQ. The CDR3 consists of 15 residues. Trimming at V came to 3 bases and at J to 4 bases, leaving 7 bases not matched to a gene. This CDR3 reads CASSSTGGTPYGYTF. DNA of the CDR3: TGCGCCAGCAGCTCAACAGGGGGCACCCCCTATGGCTACACCTTC. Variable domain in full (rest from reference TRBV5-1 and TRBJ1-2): KAGVTQTPRYLIKTRGQQVTLSCSPISGHRSVSWYQQTPGQGLQFLFEYFSETQRNKGNFPGRFSGRQFSNSRSEMNVSTLELGDSALYLCASSSTGGTPYGYTFGSGTRLTVV.

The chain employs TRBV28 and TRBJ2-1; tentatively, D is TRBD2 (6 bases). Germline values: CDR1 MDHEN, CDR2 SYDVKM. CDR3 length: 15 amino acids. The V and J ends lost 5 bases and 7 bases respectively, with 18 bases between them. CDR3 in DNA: TGTGCCAGCAGTCCCCCGGGGGTAGCTGATAATGAGCAGTTCTTC. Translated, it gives CASSPPGVADNEQFF.

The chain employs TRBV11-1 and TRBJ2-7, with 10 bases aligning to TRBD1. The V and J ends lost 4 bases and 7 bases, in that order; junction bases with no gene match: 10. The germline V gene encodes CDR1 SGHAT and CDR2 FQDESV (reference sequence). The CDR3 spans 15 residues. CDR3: CASSSPGQGSLEQYF. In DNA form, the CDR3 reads TGTGCCAGCAGCTCCCCGGGACAGGGGTCCTTAGAGCAGTACTTC.

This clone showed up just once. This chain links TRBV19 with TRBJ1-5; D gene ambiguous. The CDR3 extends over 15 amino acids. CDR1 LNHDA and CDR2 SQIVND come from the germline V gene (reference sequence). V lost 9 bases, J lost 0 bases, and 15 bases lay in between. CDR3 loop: CASHGGSGSNQPQHF. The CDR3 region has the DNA TGTGCCAGCCACGGTGGGAGTGGTAGCAATCAGCCCCAGCATTTT.

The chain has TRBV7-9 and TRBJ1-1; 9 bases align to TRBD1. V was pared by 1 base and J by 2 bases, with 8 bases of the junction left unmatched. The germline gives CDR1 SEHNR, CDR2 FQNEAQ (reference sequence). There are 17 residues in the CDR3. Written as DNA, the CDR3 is TGTGCCAGCAGCTTAGGGCAGGACAGGGGAGGAAACACTGAAGCTTTCTTT. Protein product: CASSLGQDRGGNTEAFF.

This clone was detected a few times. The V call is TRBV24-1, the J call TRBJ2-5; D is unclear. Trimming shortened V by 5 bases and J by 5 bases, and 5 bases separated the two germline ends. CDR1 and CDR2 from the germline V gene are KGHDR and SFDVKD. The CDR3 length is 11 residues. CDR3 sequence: CATSGAETQYF. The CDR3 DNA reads TGTGCCACCAGTGGTGCGGAGACCCAGTACTTC.

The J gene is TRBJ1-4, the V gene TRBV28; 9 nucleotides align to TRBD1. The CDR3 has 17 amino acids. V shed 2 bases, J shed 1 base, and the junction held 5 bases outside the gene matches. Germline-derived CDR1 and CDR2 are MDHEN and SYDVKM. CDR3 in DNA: TGTGCCAGCAGTTTAGAACAGGGGGCAGGAACTAATGAAAAACTGTTTTTT. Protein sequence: CASSLEQGAGTNEKLFF.

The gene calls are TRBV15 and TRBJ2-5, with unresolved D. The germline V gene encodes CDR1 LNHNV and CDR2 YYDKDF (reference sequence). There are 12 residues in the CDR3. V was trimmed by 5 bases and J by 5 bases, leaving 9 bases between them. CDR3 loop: CATSVSRETQYF. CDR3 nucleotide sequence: TGTGCCACCAGCGTCTCGAGGGAGACCCAGTACTTC.

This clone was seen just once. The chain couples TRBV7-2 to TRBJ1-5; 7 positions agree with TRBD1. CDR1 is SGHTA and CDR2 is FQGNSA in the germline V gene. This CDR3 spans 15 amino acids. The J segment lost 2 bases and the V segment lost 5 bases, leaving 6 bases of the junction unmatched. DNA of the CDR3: TGTGCCAGCAGCACCCAGGGGGGTGGCAATCAGCCCCAGCATTTT. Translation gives CASSTQGGGNQPQHF. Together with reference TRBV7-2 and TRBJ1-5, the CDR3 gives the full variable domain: GAGVSQSPSNKVTEKGKDVELRCDPISGHTALYWYRQSLGQGLEFLIYFQGNSAPDKSGLPSDRFSAERTGGSVSTLTIQRTQQEDSAVYLCASSTQGGGNQPQHFGDGTRLSIL.

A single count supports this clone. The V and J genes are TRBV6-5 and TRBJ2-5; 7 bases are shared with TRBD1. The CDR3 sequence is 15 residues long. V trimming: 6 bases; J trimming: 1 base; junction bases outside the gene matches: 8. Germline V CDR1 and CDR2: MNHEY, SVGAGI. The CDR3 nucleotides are TGTGCCAGCAGACTACCGGGACAGTCCCAAGAGACCCAGTACTTC. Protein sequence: CASRLPGQSQETQYF.

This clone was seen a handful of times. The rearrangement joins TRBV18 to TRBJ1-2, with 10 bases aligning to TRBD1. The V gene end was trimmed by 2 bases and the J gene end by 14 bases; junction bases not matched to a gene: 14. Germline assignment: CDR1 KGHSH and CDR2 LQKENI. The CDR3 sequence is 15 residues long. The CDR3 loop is CASSPSGTGETAWTF. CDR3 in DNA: TGTGCCAGCTCACCAAGCGGGACAGGGGAGACGGCCTGGACCTTC.

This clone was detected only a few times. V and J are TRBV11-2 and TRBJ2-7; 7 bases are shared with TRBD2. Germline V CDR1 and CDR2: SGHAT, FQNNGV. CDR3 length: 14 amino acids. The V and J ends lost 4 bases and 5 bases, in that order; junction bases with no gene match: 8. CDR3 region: CASSSRGEGDEQYF. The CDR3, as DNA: TGTGCCAGCAGCTCCCGAGGGGAGGGCGACGAGCAGTACTTC.

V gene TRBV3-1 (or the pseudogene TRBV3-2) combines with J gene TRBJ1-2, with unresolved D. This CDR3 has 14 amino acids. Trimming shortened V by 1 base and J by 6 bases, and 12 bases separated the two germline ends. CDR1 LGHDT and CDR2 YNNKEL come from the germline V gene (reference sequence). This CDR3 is CASSQAGSGDGYTF. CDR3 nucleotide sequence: TGTGCCAGCAGCCAAGCCGGGAGTGGCGATGGCTACACCTTC.

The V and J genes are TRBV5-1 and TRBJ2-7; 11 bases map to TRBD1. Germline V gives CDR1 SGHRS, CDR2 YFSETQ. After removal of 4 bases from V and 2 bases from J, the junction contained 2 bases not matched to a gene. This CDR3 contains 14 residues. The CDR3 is CASSPDRGPYEQYF. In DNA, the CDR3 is TGCGCCAGCAGCCCGGACAGGGGGCCCTACGAGCAGTACTTC.

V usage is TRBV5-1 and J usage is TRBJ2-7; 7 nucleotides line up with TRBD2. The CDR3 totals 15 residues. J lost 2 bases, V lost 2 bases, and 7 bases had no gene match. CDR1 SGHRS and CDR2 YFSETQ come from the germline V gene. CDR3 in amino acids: CASSLSLAATYEQYF. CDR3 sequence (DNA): TGCGCCAGCAGCTTAAGTCTAGCGGCGACCTACGAGCAGTACTTC.

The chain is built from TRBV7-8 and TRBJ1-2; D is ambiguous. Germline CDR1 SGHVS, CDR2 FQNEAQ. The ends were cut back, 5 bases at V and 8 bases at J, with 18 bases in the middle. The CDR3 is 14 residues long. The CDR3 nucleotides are TGTGCCAGCAGCCCACGAATAGGTGGGAGGGGCTACACCTTC. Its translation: CASSPRIGGRGYTF.

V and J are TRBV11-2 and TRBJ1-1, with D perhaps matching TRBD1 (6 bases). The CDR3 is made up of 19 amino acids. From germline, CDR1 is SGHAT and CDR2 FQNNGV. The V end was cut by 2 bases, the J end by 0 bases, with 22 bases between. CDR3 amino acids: CASSLPRGGGISMNTEAFF. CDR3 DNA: TGTGCCAGCAGCTTACCCAGGGGCGGGGGTATCAGCATGAACACTGAAGCTTTCTTT.

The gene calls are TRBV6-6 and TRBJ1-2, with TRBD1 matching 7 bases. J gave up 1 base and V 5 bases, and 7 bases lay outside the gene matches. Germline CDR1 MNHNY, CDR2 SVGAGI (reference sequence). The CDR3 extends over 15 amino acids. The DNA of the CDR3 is TGTGCCAGCAGTACCTCAGGGGGAGGTAACTATGGCTACACCTTC. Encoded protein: CASSTSGGGNYGYTF.

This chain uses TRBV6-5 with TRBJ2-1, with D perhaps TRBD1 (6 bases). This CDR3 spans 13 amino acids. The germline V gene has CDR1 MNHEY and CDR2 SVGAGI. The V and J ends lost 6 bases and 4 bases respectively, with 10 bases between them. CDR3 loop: CASRLDSYNEQFF. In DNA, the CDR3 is TGTGCCAGCAGGTTGGACAGTTACAATGAGCAGTTCTTC.

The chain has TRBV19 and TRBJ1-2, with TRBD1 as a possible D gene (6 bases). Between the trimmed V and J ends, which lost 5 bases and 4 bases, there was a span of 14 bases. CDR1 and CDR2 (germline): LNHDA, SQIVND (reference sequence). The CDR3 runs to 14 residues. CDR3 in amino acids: CASSYQGPSYGYTF. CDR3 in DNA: TGTGCCAGTAGTTATCAGGGGCCCAGCTATGGCTACACCTTC.